This T cell receptor beta chain came from a study of blood T cell repertoires in COVID-19. Study information: The United States, Italy and Spain supplied acute and convalescent COVID-19 samples. PBMCs, B-cell-depleted T cells, or T cells provided the cDNA or gDNA that made up the material.

In the authors' methods: Nucleated cell number was recorded as an estimate derived from reference gene primer amplification. Measured with immunoSEQ multiplex PCR; TCRdb has only the in-frame clones, and not every one. Clone size and the V and J calls come from that table; the DNA yielded D and trimming. The table lists some 78,000 clones, 90% of them singletons. The V gene lost 3 bases and the J gene lost 6 bases, with 15 bases spanning the gap. This CDR3 contains 14 residues. Germline V gene sequence: CDR1 SGHTA, CDR2 FQGNSA. Input material: peripheral blood. The chain couples TRBV7-2 to TRBJ2-7; tentative D call: TRBD2 (6 bases). The clonotype originates from a woman in her 50s in a cohort sampled during active COVID-19. CDR3 sequence (DNA): TGTGCCAGCAGCTTGGAGTATAGCGGACTCGAGCAGTACTTC. Translated: CASSLEYSGLEQYF.